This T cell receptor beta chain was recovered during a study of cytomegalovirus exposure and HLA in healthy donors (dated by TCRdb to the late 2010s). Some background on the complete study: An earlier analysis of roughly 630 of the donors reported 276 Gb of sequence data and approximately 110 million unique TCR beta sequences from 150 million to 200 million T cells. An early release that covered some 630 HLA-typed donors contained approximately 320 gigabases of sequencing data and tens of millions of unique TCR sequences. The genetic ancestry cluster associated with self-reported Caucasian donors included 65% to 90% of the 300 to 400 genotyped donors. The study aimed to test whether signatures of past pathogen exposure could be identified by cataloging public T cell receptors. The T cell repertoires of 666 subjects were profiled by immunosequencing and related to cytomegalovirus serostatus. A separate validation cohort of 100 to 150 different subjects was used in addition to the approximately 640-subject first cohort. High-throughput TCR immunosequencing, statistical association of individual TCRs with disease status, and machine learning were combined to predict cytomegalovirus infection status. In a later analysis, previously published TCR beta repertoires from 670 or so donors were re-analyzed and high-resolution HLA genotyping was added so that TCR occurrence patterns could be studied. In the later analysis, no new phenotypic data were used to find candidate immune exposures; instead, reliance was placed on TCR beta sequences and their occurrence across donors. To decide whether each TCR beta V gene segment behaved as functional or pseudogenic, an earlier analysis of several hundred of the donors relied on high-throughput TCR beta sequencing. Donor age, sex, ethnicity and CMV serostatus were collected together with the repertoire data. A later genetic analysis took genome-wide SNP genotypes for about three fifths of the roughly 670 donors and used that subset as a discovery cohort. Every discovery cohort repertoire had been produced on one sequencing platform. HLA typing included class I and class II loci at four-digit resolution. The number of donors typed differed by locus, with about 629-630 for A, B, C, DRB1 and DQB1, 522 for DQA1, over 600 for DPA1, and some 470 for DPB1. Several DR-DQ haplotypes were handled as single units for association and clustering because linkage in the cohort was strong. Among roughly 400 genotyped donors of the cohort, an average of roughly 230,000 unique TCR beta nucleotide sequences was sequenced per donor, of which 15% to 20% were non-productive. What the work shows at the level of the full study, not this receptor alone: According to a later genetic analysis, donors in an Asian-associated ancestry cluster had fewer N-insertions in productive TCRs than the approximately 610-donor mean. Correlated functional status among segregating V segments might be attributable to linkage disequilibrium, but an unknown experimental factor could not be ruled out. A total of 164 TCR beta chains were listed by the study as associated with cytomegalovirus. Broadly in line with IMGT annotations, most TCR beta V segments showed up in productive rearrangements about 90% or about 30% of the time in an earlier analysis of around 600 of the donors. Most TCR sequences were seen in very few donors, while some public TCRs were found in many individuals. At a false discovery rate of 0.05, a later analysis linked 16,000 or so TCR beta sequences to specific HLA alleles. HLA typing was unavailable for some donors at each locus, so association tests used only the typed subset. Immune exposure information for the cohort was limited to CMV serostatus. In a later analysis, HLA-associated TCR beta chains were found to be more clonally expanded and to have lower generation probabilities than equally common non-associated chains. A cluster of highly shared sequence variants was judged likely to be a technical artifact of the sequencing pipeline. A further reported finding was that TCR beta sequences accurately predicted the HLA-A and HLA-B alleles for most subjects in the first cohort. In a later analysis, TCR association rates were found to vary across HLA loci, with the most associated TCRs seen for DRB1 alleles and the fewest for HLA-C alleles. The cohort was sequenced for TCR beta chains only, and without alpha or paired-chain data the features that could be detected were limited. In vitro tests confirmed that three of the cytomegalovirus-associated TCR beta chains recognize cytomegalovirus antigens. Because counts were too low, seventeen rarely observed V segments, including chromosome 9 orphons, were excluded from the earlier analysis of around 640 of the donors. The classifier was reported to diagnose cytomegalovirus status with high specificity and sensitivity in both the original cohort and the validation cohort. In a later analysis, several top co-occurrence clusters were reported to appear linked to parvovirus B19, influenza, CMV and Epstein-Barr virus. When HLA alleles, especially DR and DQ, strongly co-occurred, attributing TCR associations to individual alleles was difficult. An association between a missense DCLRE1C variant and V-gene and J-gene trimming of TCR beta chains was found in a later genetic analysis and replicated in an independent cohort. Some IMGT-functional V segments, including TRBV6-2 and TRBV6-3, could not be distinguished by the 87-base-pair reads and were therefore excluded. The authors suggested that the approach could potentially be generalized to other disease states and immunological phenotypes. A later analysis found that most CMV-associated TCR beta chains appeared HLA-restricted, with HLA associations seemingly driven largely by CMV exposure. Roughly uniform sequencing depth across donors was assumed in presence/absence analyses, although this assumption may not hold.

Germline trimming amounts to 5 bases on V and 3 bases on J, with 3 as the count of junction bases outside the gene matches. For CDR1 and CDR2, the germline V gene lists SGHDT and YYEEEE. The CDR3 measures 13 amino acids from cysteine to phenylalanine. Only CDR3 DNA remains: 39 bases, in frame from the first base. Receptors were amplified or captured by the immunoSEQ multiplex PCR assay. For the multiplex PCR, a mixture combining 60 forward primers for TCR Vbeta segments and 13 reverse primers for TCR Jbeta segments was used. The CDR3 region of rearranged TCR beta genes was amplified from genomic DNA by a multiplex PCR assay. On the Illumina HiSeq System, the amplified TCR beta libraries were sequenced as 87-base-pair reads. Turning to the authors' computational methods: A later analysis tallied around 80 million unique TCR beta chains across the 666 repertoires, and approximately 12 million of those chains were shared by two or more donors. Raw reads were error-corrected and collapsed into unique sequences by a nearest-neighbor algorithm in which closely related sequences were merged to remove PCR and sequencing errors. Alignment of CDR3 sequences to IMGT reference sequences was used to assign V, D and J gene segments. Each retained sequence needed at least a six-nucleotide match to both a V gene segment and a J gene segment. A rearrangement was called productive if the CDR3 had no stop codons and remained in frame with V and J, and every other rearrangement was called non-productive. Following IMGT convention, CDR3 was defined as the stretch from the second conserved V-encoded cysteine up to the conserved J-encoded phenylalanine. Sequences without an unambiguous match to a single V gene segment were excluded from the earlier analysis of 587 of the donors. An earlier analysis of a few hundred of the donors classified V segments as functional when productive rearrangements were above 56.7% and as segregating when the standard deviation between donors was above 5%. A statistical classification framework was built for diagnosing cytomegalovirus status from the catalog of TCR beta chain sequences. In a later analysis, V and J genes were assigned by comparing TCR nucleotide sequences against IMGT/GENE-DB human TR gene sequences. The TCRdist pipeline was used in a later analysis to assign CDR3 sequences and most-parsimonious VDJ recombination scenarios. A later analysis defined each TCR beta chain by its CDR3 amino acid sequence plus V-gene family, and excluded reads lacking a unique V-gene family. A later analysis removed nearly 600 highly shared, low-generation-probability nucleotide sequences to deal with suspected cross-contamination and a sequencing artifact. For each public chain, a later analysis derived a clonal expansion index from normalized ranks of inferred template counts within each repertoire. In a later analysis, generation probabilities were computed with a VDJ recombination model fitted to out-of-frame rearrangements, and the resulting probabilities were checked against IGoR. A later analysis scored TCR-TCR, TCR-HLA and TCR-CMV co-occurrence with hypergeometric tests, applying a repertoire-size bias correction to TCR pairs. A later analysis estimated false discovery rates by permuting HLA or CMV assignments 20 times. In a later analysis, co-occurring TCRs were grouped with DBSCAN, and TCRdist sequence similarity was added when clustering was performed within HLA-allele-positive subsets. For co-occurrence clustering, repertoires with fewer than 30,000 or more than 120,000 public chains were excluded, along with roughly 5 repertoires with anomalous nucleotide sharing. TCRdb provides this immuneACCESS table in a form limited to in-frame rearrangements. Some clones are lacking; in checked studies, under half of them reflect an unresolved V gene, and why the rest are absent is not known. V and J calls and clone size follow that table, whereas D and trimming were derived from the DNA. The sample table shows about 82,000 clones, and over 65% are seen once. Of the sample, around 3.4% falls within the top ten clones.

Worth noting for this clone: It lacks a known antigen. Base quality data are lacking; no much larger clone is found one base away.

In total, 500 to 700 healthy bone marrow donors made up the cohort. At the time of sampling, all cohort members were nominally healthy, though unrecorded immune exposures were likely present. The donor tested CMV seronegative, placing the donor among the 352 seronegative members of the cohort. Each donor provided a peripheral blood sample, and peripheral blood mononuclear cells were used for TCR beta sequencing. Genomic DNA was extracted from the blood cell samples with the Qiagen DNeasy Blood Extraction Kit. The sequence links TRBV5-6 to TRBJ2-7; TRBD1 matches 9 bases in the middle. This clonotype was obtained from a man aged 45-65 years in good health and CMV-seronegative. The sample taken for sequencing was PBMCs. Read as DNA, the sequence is TGTGCCAGCAGAAGGGACAGGGTCTACGAGCAGTACTTC. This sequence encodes CASRRDRVYEQYF.